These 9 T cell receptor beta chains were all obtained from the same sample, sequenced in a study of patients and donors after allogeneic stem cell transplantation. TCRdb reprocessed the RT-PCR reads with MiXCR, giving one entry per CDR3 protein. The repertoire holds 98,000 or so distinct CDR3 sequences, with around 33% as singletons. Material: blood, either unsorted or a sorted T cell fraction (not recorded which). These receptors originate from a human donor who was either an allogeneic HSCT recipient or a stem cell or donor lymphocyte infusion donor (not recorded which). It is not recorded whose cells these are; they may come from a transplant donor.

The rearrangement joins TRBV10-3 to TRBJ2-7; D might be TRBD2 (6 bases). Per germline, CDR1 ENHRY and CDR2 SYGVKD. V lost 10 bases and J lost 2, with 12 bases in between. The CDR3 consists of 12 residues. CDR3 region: CASGGDPYEQYF. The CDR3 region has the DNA TGTGCCAGCGGCGGGGATCCCTACGAGCAGTACTTC.

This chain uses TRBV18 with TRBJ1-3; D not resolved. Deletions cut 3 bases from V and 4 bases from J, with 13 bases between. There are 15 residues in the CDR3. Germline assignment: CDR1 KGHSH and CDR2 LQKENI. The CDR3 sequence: CASSPYRAQGNTIYF. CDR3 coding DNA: TGTGCCAGCTCACCCTACCGGGCCCAGGGAAACACCATATATTTT.

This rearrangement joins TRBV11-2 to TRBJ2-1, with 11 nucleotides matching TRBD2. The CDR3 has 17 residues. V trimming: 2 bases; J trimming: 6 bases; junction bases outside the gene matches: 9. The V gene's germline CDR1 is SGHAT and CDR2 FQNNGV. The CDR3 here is CASSLLSGRGLSNEQFF. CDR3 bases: TGTGCCAGCAGCTTACTTAGCGGGAGGGGTTTGAGCAATGAGCAGTTCTTC.

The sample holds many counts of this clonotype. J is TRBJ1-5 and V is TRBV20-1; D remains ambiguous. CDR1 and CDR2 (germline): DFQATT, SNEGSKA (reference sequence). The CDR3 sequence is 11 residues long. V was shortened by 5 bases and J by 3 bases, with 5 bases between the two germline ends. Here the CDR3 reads CSAGINQPQHF. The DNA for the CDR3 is TGCAGTGCTGGAATCAATCAGCCCCAGCATTTT.

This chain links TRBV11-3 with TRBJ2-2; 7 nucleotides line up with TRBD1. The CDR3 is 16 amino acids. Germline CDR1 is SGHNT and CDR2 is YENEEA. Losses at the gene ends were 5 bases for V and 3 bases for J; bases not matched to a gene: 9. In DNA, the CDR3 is TGTGCCAGCAGCCATCCAAAGACAGGGTACACCGGGGAGCTGTTTTTT. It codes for CASSHPKTGYTGELFF.

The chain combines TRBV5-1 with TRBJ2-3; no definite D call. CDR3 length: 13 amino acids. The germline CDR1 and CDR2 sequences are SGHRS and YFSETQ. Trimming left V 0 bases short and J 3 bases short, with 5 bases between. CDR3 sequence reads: CASSLGETDTQYF. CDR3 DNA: TGCGCCAGCAGCTTGGGAGAGACAGATACGCAGTATTTT.

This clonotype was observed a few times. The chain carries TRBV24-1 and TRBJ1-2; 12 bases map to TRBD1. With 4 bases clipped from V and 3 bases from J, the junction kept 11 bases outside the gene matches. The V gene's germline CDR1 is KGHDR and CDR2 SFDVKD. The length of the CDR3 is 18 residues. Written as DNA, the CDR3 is TGTGCCACCAGTGACGGTGGGACAGGGGGCTCCCTCTACTATGGCTACACCTTC. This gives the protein CATSDGGTGGSLYYGYTF.

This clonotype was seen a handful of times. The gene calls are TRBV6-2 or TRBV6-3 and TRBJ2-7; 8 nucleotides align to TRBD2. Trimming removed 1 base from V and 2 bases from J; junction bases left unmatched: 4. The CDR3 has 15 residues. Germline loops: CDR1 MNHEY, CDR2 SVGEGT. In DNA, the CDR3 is TGTGCCAGCAGTTACTTTAGCGGGGTTACCTACGAGCAGTACTTC. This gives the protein CASSYFSGVTYEQYF.

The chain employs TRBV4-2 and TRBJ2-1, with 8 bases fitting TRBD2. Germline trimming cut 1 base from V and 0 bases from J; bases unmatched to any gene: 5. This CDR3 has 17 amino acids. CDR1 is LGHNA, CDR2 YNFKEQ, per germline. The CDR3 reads CASSQGRGGSSYNEQFF. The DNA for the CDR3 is TGTGCCAGCAGCCAAGGCCGCGGGGGGAGCTCCTACAATGAGCAGTTCTTC.